This TCR beta chain was obtained from a study of T-cell memory formation after mild COVID-19. V was trimmed by 1 base and J by 6 bases, leaving 12 bases between them. CDR1 is SGHRS and CDR2 is YFSETQ in the germline V gene. The CDR3 runs 14 residues. TCRdb itself ran the 5' RACE reads through MiXCR, one entry per CDR3 protein. The table lists approximately 400,000 distinct CDR3 sequences, about 24% of them singletons, with 8.8% in the top ten. This clonotype was recorded a few times. Its antigen is still unknown. Notes on the study in general: The study found contracting CD4+ clones mainly in CM and EM and contracting CD8+ clones in EMRA. Among clones contracting day 15 to 85, CD4/CD8 was balanced, whereas later expanders leaned CD4+.

The sequencing sample was made of PBMCs or a T cell subset sorted from them (not recorded which). V is TRBV5-1 and J is TRBJ2-3, with D uncertain. This clonotype was sampled from an adult woman who had mild COVID-19 (a few samples of this study predate the infection). Cell type and time point are not known. The CDR3 is CASSLLVGIDTQYF. The DNA for the CDR3 is TGCGCCAGCAGCTTGCTTGTGGGAATTGATACGCAGTATTTT.